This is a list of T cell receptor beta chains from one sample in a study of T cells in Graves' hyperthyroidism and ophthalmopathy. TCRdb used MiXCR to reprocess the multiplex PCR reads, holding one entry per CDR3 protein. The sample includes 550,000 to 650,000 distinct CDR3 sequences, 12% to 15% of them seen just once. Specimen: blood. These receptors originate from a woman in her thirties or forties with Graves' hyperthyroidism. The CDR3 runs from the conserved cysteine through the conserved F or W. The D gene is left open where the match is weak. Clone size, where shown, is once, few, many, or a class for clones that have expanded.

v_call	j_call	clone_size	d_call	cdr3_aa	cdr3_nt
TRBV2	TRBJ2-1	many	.	CASSVFQAGEQFF	TGTGCCAGCAGTGTTTTTCAGGCAGGGGAGCAGTTCTTC
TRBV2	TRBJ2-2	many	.	CASSEGTGELFF	TGTGCCAGCAGTGAAGGCACCGGGGAGCTGTTTTTT
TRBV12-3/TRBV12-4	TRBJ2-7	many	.	CASSTGLAEQYF	TGTGCCAGCAGCACAGGGTTGGCCGAGCAGTACTTC
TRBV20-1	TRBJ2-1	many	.	CSARGGLRQPNEQFF	TGCAGTGCTAGGGGGGGTCTGAGACAGCCCAATGAGCAGTTCTTC
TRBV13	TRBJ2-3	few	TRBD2	CASSPIGLAGVGPDTQYF	TGTGCCAGCAGCCCGATAGGACTAGCGGGAGTAGGACCAGATACGCAGTATTTT
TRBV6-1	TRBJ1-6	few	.	CATKQGRGSPLHF	TGTGCCACCAAACAGGGTAGGGGTTCACCCCTCCACTTT
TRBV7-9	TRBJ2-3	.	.	CASSTPLSADTQYF	TGTGCCAGCAGCACACCTTTAAGCGCAGATACGCAGTATTTT
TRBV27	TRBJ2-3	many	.	CASSLLAGDTQYF	TGTGCCAGCAGTTTGTTGGCGGGAGATACGCAGTATTTT
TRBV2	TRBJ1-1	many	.	CASRGTEAFF	TGTGCCAGCAGGGGCACTGAAGCTTTCTTT
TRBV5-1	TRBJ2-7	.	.	CASSFYDGAYEQYF	TGCGCCAGCAGCTTTTACGACGGAGCCTACGAGCAGTACTTC
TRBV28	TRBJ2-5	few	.	CATSGLQETQYF	TGTGCCACCTCGGGACTCCAAGAGACCCAGTACTTC
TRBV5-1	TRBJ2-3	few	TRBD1	CASGDRRSTDTQYF	TGCGCCAGCGGGGACAGGAGGAGCACAGATACGCAGTATTTT
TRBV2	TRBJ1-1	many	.	CASSDPAFRPDTEAFF	TGTGCCAGCAGTGACCCTGCATTCCGACCGGACACTGAAGCTTTCTTT
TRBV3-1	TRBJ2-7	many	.	CASSQDGGTSYEQYF	TGTGCCAGCAGCCAAGATGGGGGGACCTCCTACGAGCAGTACTTC
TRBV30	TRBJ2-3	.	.	CAWDWIGGTDTQYF	TGTGCCTGGGACTGGATTGGAGGCACAGATACGCAGTATTTT
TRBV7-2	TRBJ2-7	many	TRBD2	CASSLGGLAGGEQYF	TGTGCCAGCAGCTTGGGAGGACTAGCGGGAGGTGAGCAGTACTTC
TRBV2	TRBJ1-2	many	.	CASRDKVGYGYTF	TGTGCCAGCAGAGATAAAGTGGGATATGGCTACACCTTC
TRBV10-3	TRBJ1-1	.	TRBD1	CAISESAFGQENTEAFF	TGTGCCATCAGTGAGTCAGCCTTCGGACAGGAGAACACTGAAGCTTTCTTT
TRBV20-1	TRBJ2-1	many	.	CSARVLVVQSYNEQFF	TGCAGTGCTAGAGTCCTAGTGGTTCAATCCTACAATGAGCAGTTCTTC
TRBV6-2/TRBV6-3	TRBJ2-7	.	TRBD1	CASSGQGGRAGNEQYF	TGTGCCAGCAGTGGACAGGGGGGCCGGGCTGGGAACGAGCAGTACTTC
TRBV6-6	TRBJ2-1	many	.	CASSYGDSSYNEQFF	TGTGCCAGCAGTTACGGGGATAGCTCCTACAATGAGCAGTTCTTC
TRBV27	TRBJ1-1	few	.	CASREGGFTEAFF	TGTGCCAGCAGAGAAGGGGGGTTTACTGAAGCTTTCTTT
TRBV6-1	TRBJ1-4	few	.	CASSEHRLNEKLFF	TGTGCCAGCAGTGAGCATCGGCTTAATGAAAAACTGTTTTTT
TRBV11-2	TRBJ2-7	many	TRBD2	CASSLDREGISYEQYF	TGTGCCAGCAGCTTAGATAGGGAGGGCATCTCCTACGAGCAGTACTTC
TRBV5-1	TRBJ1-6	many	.	CASSATTGALNSPLHF	TGCGCCAGCAGCGCAACGACAGGAGCCTTAAATTCACCCCTCCACTTT
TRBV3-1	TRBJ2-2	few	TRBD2	CASSQGLAGGTNTGELFF	TGTGCCAGCAGCCAAGGACTAGCGGGAGGGACGAACACCGGGGAGCTGTTTTTT
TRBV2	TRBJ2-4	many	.	CVSGQGPLAKNIQYF	TGTGTCTCGGGGCAGGGGCCATTAGCCAAAAACATTCAGTACTTC
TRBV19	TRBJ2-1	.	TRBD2	CASSIGLAGESEQFF	TGTGCCAGTAGTATCGGTCTAGCGGGAGAAAGTGAGCAGTTCTTC
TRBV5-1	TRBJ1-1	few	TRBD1	CASSSGTGIPAFF	TGCGCCAGCAGCTCCGGGACAGGGATTCCCGCTTTCTTT
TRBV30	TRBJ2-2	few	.	CAWSVSAHTGELFF	TGTGCCTGGAGTGTAAGCGCCCACACCGGGGAGCTGTTTTTT
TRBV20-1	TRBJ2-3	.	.	CSAPPALADTSPDTQYF	TGCAGTGCCCCCCCCGCCCTAGCCGACACATCCCCCGATACGCAGTATTTT
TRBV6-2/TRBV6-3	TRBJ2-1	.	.	CASSYSTYNEQFF	TGTGCCAGCAGTTACTCGACTTACAATGAGCAGTTCTTC
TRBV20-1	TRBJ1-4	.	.	CSARDSNEKLFF	TGCAGTGCTAGGGACAGTAATGAAAAACTGTTTTTT
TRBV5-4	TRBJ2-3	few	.	CASSHFPDTQYF	TGTGCCAGCAGTCATTTCCCAGATACGCAGTATTTT
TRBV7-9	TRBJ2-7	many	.	CASSPTGTPPGEQYF	TGTGCCAGCAGCCCGACCGGGACACCCCCAGGGGAGCAGTACTTC
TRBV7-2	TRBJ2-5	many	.	CASSPYGLYQETQYF	TGTGCCAGCAGCCCCTACGGGCTGTACCAAGAGACCCAGTACTTC
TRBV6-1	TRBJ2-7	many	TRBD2	CASRVAGTSGRHEQYF	TGTGCCAGCAGGGTTGCGGGGACTAGCGGGAGGCACGAGCAGTACTTC
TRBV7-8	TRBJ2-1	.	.	CASSSYRGSSYNEQFF	TGTGCCAGCAGCTCTTACCGGGGGAGCTCCTACAATGAGCAGTTCTTC
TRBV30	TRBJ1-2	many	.	CAWSAYNYGYTF	TGTGCCTGGAGTGCCTATAACTATGGCTACACCTTC
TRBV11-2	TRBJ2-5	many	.	CASSLAAGSQETQYF	TGTGCCAGCAGCTTAGCTGCAGGGAGCCAAGAGACCCAGTACTTC
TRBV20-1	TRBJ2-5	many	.	CSASRGRQETQYF	TGCAGTGCTAGCCGGGGCCGTCAAGAGACCCAGTACTTC
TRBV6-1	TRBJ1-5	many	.	CASSVRLHNNQPQHF	TGTGCCAGCAGTGTACGGCTGCACAACAATCAGCCCCAGCATTTT
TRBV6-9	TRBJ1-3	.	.	CASSYGPVSGNTIYF	TGTGCCAGCAGTTACGGTCCAGTCTCTGGAAACACCATATATTTT
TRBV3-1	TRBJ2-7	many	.	CASSQGDGIYEQYF	TGTGCCAGCAGCCAAGGGGACGGGATCTACGAGCAGTACTTC